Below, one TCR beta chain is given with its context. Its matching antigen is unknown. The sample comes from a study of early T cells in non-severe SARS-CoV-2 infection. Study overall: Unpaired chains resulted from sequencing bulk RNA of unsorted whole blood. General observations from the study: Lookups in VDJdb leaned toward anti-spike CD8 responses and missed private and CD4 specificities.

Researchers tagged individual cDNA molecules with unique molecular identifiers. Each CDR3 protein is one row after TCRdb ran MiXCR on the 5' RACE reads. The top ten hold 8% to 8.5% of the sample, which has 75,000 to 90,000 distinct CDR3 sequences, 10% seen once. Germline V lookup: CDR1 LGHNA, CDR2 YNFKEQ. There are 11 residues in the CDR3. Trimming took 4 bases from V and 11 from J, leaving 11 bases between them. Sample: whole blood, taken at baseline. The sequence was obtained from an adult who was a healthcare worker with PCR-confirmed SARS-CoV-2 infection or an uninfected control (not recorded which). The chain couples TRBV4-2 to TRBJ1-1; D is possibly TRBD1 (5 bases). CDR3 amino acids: CASSRPGAAFF. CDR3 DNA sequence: TGTGCCAGCAGCCGGCCCGGGGCCGCTTTCTTT.